These 8 T cell receptor beta chains were sequenced from one sample in a study of T cells in Graves' hyperthyroidism and ophthalmopathy. Amplification of TCR beta CDR3 regions used RNA as the template. The HTBI primer set was used in a first-round RT-PCR of the TCR CDR3. In TCRdb, the multiplex PCR reads were re-called with MiXCR into one record per CDR3 protein. Of approximately 610,000 distinct CDR3 sequences listed, 16% were seen once; the top ten hold approximately 18%. The material sequenced was blood. The receptors shown here come from a woman aged 18 to 35 with Graves' hyperthyroidism.

This clonotype was observed many times. The chain uses TRBV6-1 and TRBJ2-6, with D uncertain. There are 13 residues in the CDR3. Trimming cost V 7 bases and J 0 bases, with 4 bases left between them. The germline CDR1 and CDR2 sequences are MNHNS and SASEGT. CDR3 sequence reads: CASISSGANVLTF. The CDR3 DNA sequence: TGTGCCAGCATAAGCTCTGGGGCCAACGTCCTGACTTTC.

This clonotype was seen at least ten times. This chain links TRBV7-2 with TRBJ1-2, with D unresolved. V was clipped by 1 base and J by 3 bases, with 15 bases between them. CDR3 size: 16 residues. Germline V gene sequence: CDR1 SGHTA, CDR2 FQGNSA. The DNA of the CDR3 is TGTGCCAGCAGCTTAGTATCGGGCGGGAGATACTATGGCTACACCTTC. As protein: CASSLVSGGRYYGYTF.

The J gene is TRBJ2-1, the V gene TRBV29-1, with D perhaps TRBD2 (6 bases). Between the trimmed V and J ends, which lost 0 bases and 10 bases, there was a span of 10 bases. Germline lookup yields CDR1 SQVTM and CDR2 ANQGSEA. This CDR3 is built from 12 residues. For the CDR3, the DNA is TGCAGCGTTGAAGACGGGGAGGACGAGCAGTTCTTC. Its translation: CSVEDGEDEQFF.

This clonotype was counted at least ten times. CDR3 DNA: TGTGCCAGCAGGCCCGAAGGGACAGGGGGTTACAATGAGCAGTTCTTC. Translated, it gives CASRPEGTGGYNEQFF. The rearrangement joins TRBV12-3 or TRBV12-4 to TRBJ2-1; 11 bases are shared with TRBD1. The ends lost 6 bases at V and 4 bases at J; junction bases unmatched: 8. The CDR3 is 16 amino acids.

Concerning this clonotype: Its ends do not fully match the called genes, so a read error is possible. The chain links TRBV12-3 or TRBV12-4 to TRBJ2-5; D possibly uses TRBD1 or TRBD2 (5 bases each). The CDR3 extends over 17 amino acids. The CDR3 nucleotides are TGTGCCAGCAGTTTATACAGCTTTTGGGGGACCGGCGAGATCCAGTACTTC. It codes for CASSLYSFWGTGEIQYF.

This chain uses TRBV5-1 with TRBJ2-2, with 13 positions matching TRBD2. The germline V gene encodes CDR1 SGHRS and CDR2 YFSETQ. Losses at the gene ends were 4 bases for V and 3 bases for J; bases not matched to a gene: 3. The CDR3 has 16 amino acids. CDR3 residues: CASSILAGGDTGELFF. For the CDR3, the DNA is TGCGCCAGCAGCATACTAGCGGGAGGGGACACCGGGGAGCTGTTTTTT.

CDR3 loop: CSVEPTAGGGTEAFF. CDR3 DNA: TGCAGCGTGGAACCGACCGCAGGGGGGGGGACTGAAGCTTTCTTT. The V and J genes are TRBV29-1 and TRBJ1-1; 7 bases agree with TRBD1. Germline V gene lookup returns CDR1 SQVTM and CDR2 ANQGSEA. Germline trimming cut 6 bases from V and 5 bases from J; bases unmatched to any gene: 15. There are 15 residues in the CDR3.

This clonotype was counted a few times. The rearrangement links TRBV10-3 to TRBJ1-2; 8 bases agree with TRBD1. The germline gives CDR1 ENHRY, CDR2 SYGVKD. The CDR3 has 14 amino acids. Trimming at V came to 6 bases and at J to 4 bases, leaving 7 bases not matched to a gene. Here the CDR3 DNA reads TGTGCCATCAGAGACCAGGGGGCAGGCTATGGCTACACCTTC. This gives the protein CAIRDQGAGYGYTF.